The next 29 T cell receptor beta chains were all read from a single sample in a study of OX40 agonist ivuxolimab in advanced cancers. The table came from immunoSEQ multiplex PCR; TCRdb's copy has only in-frame clones and leaves some out. The sample records 80,000 to 85,000 clones, about 82% being singletons. The starting material was CD4+ or CD8+ T cells sorted from blood, obtained in a trial of the OX40 agonist ivuxolimab. These receptors originate from an adult with an advanced solid tumor such as melanoma, head and neck, liver or kidney cancer.

This clone was counted only a few times. CDR3 nucleotides: TGTGCCAGCAGTTCAACCGGGACAGGGGGACGTCACACCTTC. Translating gives CASSSTGTGGRHTF. This chain joins TRBV27 and TRBJ1-2; 11 bases fit TRBD1. The germline V gene has CDR1 MNHEY and CDR2 SMNVEV (reference sequence). With 4 bases clipped from V and 12 bases from J, the junction kept 10 bases outside the gene matches. This CDR3 region has 14 residues.

CDR3 bases: TGTGCCAGCAGTGCGACAGATACGCAGTATTTT. Protein sequence: CASSATDTQYF. This chain uses TRBV2 with TRBJ2-3, with D unclear. Germline values: CDR1 SNHLY, CDR2 FYNNEI. V was trimmed by 4 bases and J by 3 bases, leaving 2 bases between them. The CDR3 contains 11 residues. Full variable domain (outside the CDR3, taken from reference TRBV2 and TRBJ2-3): EPEVTQTPSHQVTQMGQEVILRCVPISNHLYFYWYRQILGQKVEFLVSFYNNEISEKSEIFDDQFSVERPDGSNFTLKIRSTKLEDSAMYFCASSATDTQYFGPGTRLTVL.

The chain employs TRBV5-8 and TRBJ2-3, with D perhaps matching TRBD1 or TRBD2 (5 bases each). The length of the CDR3 is 16 residues. V was trimmed by 4 bases and J by 4 bases, leaving 19 bases between them. CDR1 is SGHTS and CDR2 is YDEGEE in the germline V gene. The CDR3 DNA reads TGTGCCAGCAGCCTAGGGACGGGGATCTTGGCAGATACGCAGTATTTT. Its protein is CASSLGTGILADTQYF.

CDR3 amino acids: CASSRSGRANEQFF. The CDR3 bases are TGTGCCAGCAGTCGTAGCGGGAGGGCAAATGAGCAGTTCTTC. The chain is built from TRBV6-5 and TRBJ2-1; TRBD2 aligns across 11 bases. This CDR3 comprises 14 residues. In germline, CDR1 is MNHEY, CDR2 SVGAGI. V dropped 5 bases and J dropped 7; count of bases not matched to a gene: 4.

The V and J genes are TRBV10-3 and TRBJ2-2; D is unresolved. With 2 bases removed from V and 3 bases from J, the gap between germline ends came to 4 bases. Per the germline V gene, CDR1 is ENHRY and CDR2 is SYGVKD. This CDR3 has 13 residues. In DNA form, the CDR3 reads TGTGCCATCAGTGAGAGGGACACCGGGGAGCTGTTTTTT. It yields the protein CAISERDTGELFF.

The DNA for the CDR3 is TGTGCCACCACCCCGAGCCCAGTAGCGGGGTCCTACGAGCAGTACTTC. Amino acids: CATTPSPVAGSYEQYF. The chain joins TRBV10-3 to TRBJ2-7, with TRBD2 identical over 8 bases. Germline lookup yields CDR1 ENHRY and CDR2 SYGVKD. This CDR3 has 16 residues. Germline trimming cut 10 bases from V and 1 base from J; bases unmatched to any gene: 15.

The chain employs TRBV7-3 and TRBJ2-3, with 7 positions matching TRBD1. The CDR3 length is 12 residues. The germline V gene encodes CDR1 SGHTA and CDR2 FQGTGA. Trimming cost V 5 bases and J 7 bases; bases outside gene matches: 3. In DNA form, the CDR3 reads TGTGCCAGCAGCCCAGGGGGTCATACGCAGTATTTT. It specifies CASSPGGHTQYF.

Turning to this clone: This likely comes from a read error, as the CDR3 has no conserved phenylalanine or tryptophan at its end. The DNA is omitted, as the CDR3 cannot be located on it reliably, and the CDR3 follows TCRdb's listing. This chain uses TRBV2 with TRBJ1-1. The germline gives CDR1 SNHLY, CDR2 FYNNEI. Including both end residues, the CDR3 is 12 amino acids long. CDR3 loop: CASSTPAAGWQV.

Turning to this clone: The same CDR3 also results from other DNA sequences found in this sample. This chain joins TRBV5-8 and TRBJ1-1; D gene unclear. The CDR3 runs 16 residues. Germline V CDR1 and CDR2: SGHTS, YDEGEE. V was pared by 6 bases and J by 1 base, with 19 bases between. CDR3 loop: CASTNSLGPSNTEAFF. The CDR3 DNA follows: TGTGCCAGCACCAATTCGTTAGGGCCATCGAACACTGAAGCTTTCTTT. Full variable domain (outside the CDR3, taken from reference TRBV5-8 and TRBJ1-1): EAGVTQSPTHLIKTRGQQATLRCSPISGHTSVYWYQQALGLGLQFLLWYDEGEERNRGNFPPRFSGRQFPNYSSELNVNALELEDSALYLCASTNSLGPSNTEAFFGQGTRLTVV.

This clone occurred a few times. The gene calls are TRBV5-1 and TRBJ2-6, with D unclear. The CDR3 is 16 residues long. Germline values: CDR1 SGHRS, CDR2 YFSETQ. Trimming took 0 bases from V and 5 from J, leaving 12 bases between them. The CDR3 DNA reads TGCGCCAGCAGCTTGGGGCAGAACGTCAGGGCCAACGTCCTGACTTTC. Encoded protein: CASSLGQNVRANVLTF.

The CDR3 nucleotides are TGTGCCAGCAGCTTCAGACTAGCAGGTGATACGCAGTATTTT. Translation gives CASSFRLAGDTQYF. V gene TRBV7-2 combines with J gene TRBJ2-3, with 7 bases matching TRBD2. The germline gives CDR1 SGHTA, CDR2 FQGNSA. The CDR3 is 14 amino acids. The J segment lost 6 bases and the V segment lost 3 bases, leaving 6 bases of the junction unmatched.

The V call is TRBV19, the J call TRBJ1-5, with D possibly TRBD1 on 5 matching bases. Germline V CDR1 and CDR2: LNHDA, SQIVND (reference sequence). The length of the CDR3 is 14 residues. V lost 7 bases and J lost 7, with 17 bases in between. CDR3 region: CASKTQGFVQPQHF. The CDR3 DNA follows: TGTGCCAGTAAAACTCAGGGTTTTGTCCAGCCCCAGCATTTT.

The chain combines TRBV5-1 with TRBJ1-1, with 7 bases fitting TRBD1. The V and J ends lost 3 bases and 1 base, in that order; junction bases with no gene match: 6. The CDR3 has 15 amino acids. Germline lookup yields CDR1 SGHRS and CDR2 YFSETQ. This chain's CDR3 is CASSSAGQANTEAFF. DNA of the CDR3: TGCGCCAGCAGCTCAGCCGGACAGGCGAACACTGAAGCTTTCTTT.

The chain carries TRBV18 and TRBJ2-6, with D hard to call. Germline loops: CDR1 KGHSH, CDR2 LQKENI. This CDR3 contains 16 residues. The V gene lost 4 bases and the J gene lost 0 bases, with 10 bases spanning the gap. CDR3 DNA sequence: TGTGCCAGCTCACATACAACAAGCTCTGGGGCCAACGTCCTGACTTTC. This translates into CASSHTTSSGANVLTF. Full variable domain (remainder filled in from reference TRBV18 and TRBJ2-6): NAGVMQNPRHLVRRRGQEARLRCSPMKGHSHVYWYRQLPEEGLKFMVYLQKENIIDESGMPKERFSAEFPKEGPSILRIQQVVRGDSAAYFCASSHTTSSGANVLTFGAGSRLTVL.

As DNA, the CDR3 is TGCAGCGCTTGGACGGGTTTGAACACTGAAGCTTTCTTT. It encodes CSAWTGLNTEAFF. The chain uses TRBV29-1 and TRBJ1-1, with unresolved D. The germline CDR1 and CDR2 sequences are SQVTM and ANQGSEA. The CDR3 runs to 13 residues. Trimming left V 7 bases short and J 0 bases short, with 12 bases between.

The chain combines TRBV18 with TRBJ2-4; no reliable D call. Germline V gene lookup returns CDR1 KGHSH and CDR2 LQKENI. V gave up 2 bases and J gave up 0 bases, with 17 bases separating them. The CDR3 loop spans 18 amino acids. The CDR3 sequence is CASSPVRDLSLAKNIQYF. The CDR3 DNA is TGTGCCAGCTCACCAGTTCGTGACCTTAGTTTAGCCAAAAACATTCAGTACTTC.

CDR3 sequence reads: CASSLGDRGRDTQYF. In nucleotides, the CDR3 is TGTGCCAGCAGCTTAGGGGACAGGGGGCGCGATACGCAGTATTTT. The V call is TRBV7-9, the J call TRBJ2-3; 12 bases align to TRBD1. The CDR3 has 15 residues. Germline V gene lookup returns CDR1 SEHNR and CDR2 FQNEAQ (reference sequence). Trimming cost V 1 base and J 6 bases; bases outside gene matches: 2.

The chain employs TRBV11-3 and TRBJ1-2, with 9 bases lining up with TRBD1. The J segment lost 6 bases and the V segment lost 0 bases, leaving 14 bases of the junction unmatched. CDR1 is SGHNT, CDR2 YENEEA, per germline. The CDR3 runs 18 residues. The CDR3 sequence is CASSLDLGRDREWNGYTF. CDR3 sequence (DNA): TGTGCCAGCAGCTTAGATCTTGGCCGGGACAGGGAATGGAATGGCTACACCTTC. Supplemented by reference TRBV11-3 and TRBJ1-2, the full variable domain reads EAGVVQSPRYKIIEKKQPVAFWCNPISGHNTLYWYLQNLGQGPELLIRYENEEAVDDSQLPKDRFSAERLKGVDSTLKIQPAELGDSAVYLCASSLDLGRDREWNGYTFGSGTRLTVV.

The gene calls are TRBV30 and TRBJ2-3; TRBD2 aligns across 8 bases. This CDR3 contains 16 residues. CDR1 and CDR2 from the germline V gene are GTSNPN and SVGIG (reference sequence). V lost 0 bases, J lost 3 bases, and 8 bases stayed unmatched. CDR3 nucleotide sequence: TGTGCCTGGAGTGTATTGTCCGGGACTAGAACAGATACGCAGTATTTT. This sequence encodes CAWSVLSGTRTDTQYF.

This clone was counted between two and nine times. V usage is TRBV5-8 and J usage is TRBJ1-5; the match to TRBD1 covers 7 bases. The V and J ends lost 8 bases and 6 bases, in that order; junction bases with no gene match: 11. The CDR3 contains 14 residues. Germline V CDR1 and CDR2: SGHTS, YDEGEE. The CDR3 here is CASKRQGNGQPQHF. CDR3 DNA: TGTGCCAGTAAACGACAGGGTAATGGTCAGCCCCAGCATTTT.

The rearrangement uses TRBV6-5 and TRBJ1-6; D unclear. V was pared by 2 bases and J by 7 bases, with 9 bases between. The V gene's germline CDR1 is MNHEY and CDR2 SVGAGI. The CDR3 has 14 amino acids. CDR3 nucleotide sequence: TGTGCCAGCAGTTACAGGGCTTCAAATTCACCCCTCCACTTT. The encoded protein is CASSYRASNSPLHF.

This chain links TRBV7-9 with TRBJ2-7; 9 bases fit TRBD1. The germline V gene has CDR1 SEHNR and CDR2 FQNEAQ (reference sequence). The CDR3 runs 15 residues. With 5 bases clipped from V and 4 bases from J, the junction kept 9 bases outside the gene matches. CDR3 in amino acids: CASSPPGTGRYEQYF. CDR3 nucleotide sequence: TGTGCCAGCAGCCCCCCCGGGACAGGGAGATACGAGCAGTACTTC.

This clone appeared once. The chain carries TRBV18 and TRBJ1-6; D possibly corresponds to TRBD1 (6 bases). From germline, CDR1 is KGHSH and CDR2 LQKENI. The V end was cut by 1 base, the J end by 9 bases, with 7 bases between. The CDR3 spans 13 residues. CDR3: CASSPLGGSPLHF. In DNA form, the CDR3 reads TGTGCCAGCTCACCACTAGGGGGTTCACCCCTCCACTTT.

There are a few counts of this clone. The chain links TRBV7-8 to TRBJ2-7, with D perhaps TRBD2 (5 bases). V lost 5 bases and J 2 bases, leaving 16 bases between the germline ends. This CDR3 spans 15 amino acids. Germline lookup yields CDR1 SGHVS and CDR2 FQNEAQ. The CDR3 here is CASSPPADGAYEQYF. In DNA, the CDR3 is TGTGCCAGCAGCCCCCCAGCGGACGGAGCCTACGAGCAGTACTTC.

The chain links TRBV7-9 to TRBJ1-5, with D maybe TRBD1 (5 bases). Trimming took 5 bases from V and 3 from J, leaving 8 bases between them. Germline CDR1 reads SEHNR; CDR2 reads FQNEAQ (reference sequence). CDR3 length equals 13 residues. CDR3 bases: TGTGCCAGCAGCCTGACAGCCAATCAGCCCCAGCATTTT. Its translation is CASSLTANQPQHF. Based on the CDR3 plus reference TRBV7-9 and TRBJ1-5, the full variable domain is DTGVSQNPRHKITKRGQNVTFRCDPISEHNRLYWYRQTLGQGPEFLTYFQNEAQLEKSRLLSDRFSAERPKGSFSTLEIQRTEQGDSAMYLCASSLTANQPQHFGDGTRLSIL.

The chain links TRBV9 to TRBJ1-1; D gene unclear. V was pared by 0 bases and J by 1 base, with 16 bases between. The CDR3 has 17 residues. Looked up from germline, CDR1 is SGDLS and CDR2 is YYNGEE. The CDR3 nucleotides read TGTGCCAGCAGCGTAGCTCGTGACGGAGTGAAGAACACTGAAGCTTTCTTT. It specifies CASSVARDGVKNTEAFF.

The chain couples TRBV5-5 to TRBJ1-3; D is ambiguous. CDR3 size: 12 residues. Trimming removed 3 bases at V and 7 bases at J, with 8 bases between. Germline CDR1 reads SGHKS; CDR2 reads YYEKEE (reference sequence). CDR3 sequence reads: CASSWGGNTIYF. Here the CDR3 DNA reads TGTGCCAGCAGCTGGGGAGGGAACACCATATATTTT.

This chain uses TRBV30 with TRBJ1-4, with D hard to call. Germline CDR1 is GTSNPN and CDR2 is SVGIG (reference sequence). Between the trimmed V and J ends, which lost 6 bases and 5 bases, there was a span of 13 bases. This CDR3 comprises 13 residues. CDR3 sequence reads: CACRVWSNEKLFF. The CDR3 DNA reads TGTGCCTGCCGGGTCTGGTCAAATGAAAAACTGTTTTTT.

The chain recombines TRBV5-6 with TRBJ2-7, with D possibly matching TRBD2 (6 bases). Germline V lookup: CDR1 SGHDT, CDR2 YYEEEE. This CDR3 region has 14 residues. The V end lost 3 bases, the J end lost 2 bases, and 12 bases lay between the germline ends. This chain's CDR3 is CASSSPRLAYEQYF. DNA of the CDR3: TGTGCCAGCAGCTCGCCCCGACTAGCCTACGAGCAGTACTTC.